The T cell receptor (beta chain) under discussion was sequenced for a study of T cells after yellow fever vaccination. Study-level background: Researchers used SMART-Seq v4 Ultra Low Input to prepare fractions that had low cell numbers.

Via MiXCR, TCRdb re-called the 5' RACE reads, giving one row per CDR3 protein. The sample comprises 300,000 to 400,000 distinct CDR3 sequences, roughly 10% of which are singletons, and approximately 3.3% rests with the top ten. The CDR3 covers 14 residues. Deletions cut 0 bases from V and 6 bases from J, with 13 bases between. Looked up from germline, CDR1 is SGHRS and CDR2 is YFSETQ. The source material was CD4+ T cells sorted from PBMCs, sampled 45 days after the yellow fever booster vaccination. This TCR was recovered from a man aged 18 to 35 who received the YFV17D yellow fever vaccine. The chain carries TRBV5-1 and TRBJ2-7; no clear D. The chain's CDR3 is CASSLGRQAAEQYF. The CDR3, as DNA: TGCGCCAGCAGCTTGGGCCGACAAGCCGCCGAGCAGTACTTC.